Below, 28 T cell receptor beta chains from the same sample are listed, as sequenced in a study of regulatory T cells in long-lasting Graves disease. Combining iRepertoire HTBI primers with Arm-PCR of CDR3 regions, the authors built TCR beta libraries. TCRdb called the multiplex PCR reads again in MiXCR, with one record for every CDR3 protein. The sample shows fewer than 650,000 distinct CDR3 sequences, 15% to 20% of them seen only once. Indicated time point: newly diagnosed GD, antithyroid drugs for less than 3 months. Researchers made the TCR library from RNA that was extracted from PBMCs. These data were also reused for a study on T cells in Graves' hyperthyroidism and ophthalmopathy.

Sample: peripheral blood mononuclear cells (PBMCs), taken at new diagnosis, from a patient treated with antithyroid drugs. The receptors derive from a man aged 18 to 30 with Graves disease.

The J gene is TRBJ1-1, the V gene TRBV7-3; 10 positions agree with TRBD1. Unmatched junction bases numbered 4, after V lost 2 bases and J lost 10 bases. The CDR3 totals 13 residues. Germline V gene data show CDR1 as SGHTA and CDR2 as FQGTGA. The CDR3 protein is CASSLGTGDLAFF. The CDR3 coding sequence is TGTGCCAGCAGCTTAGGGACAGGGGATTTAGCTTTCTTT. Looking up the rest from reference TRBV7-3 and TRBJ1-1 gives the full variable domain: GAGVSQTPSNKVTEKGKYVELRCDPISGHTALYWYRQSLGQGPEFLIYFQGTGAADDSGLPNDRFFAVRPEGSVSTLKIQRTERGDSAVYLCASSLGTGDLAFFGQGTRLTVV.

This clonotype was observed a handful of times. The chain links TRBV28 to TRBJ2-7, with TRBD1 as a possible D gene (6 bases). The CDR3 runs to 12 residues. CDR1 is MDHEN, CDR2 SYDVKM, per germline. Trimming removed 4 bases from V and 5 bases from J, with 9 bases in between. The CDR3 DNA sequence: TGTGCCAGCAGTTACAACAGGGACGAGCAGTACTTC. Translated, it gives CASSYNRDEQYF.

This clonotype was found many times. The CDR3 loop reads CAWSVHGLASYEQYF. The CDR3 DNA reads as TGTGCCTGGAGTGTACACGGGCTAGCGAGCTACGAGCAGTACTTC. The genes are TRBV30 and TRBJ2-7; D perhaps matches TRBD2 (6 bases). Germline V gene sequence: CDR1 GTSNPN, CDR2 SVGIG (reference sequence). V lost 0 bases and J lost 3, with 15 bases in between. CDR3 length: 15 residues.

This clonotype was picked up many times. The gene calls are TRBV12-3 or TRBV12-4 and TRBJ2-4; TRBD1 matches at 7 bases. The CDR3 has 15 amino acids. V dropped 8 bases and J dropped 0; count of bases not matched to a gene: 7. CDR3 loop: CASQGVPVAKNIQYF. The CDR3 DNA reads TGTGCCAGCCAGGGGGTGCCAGTAGCCAAAAACATTCAGTACTTC.

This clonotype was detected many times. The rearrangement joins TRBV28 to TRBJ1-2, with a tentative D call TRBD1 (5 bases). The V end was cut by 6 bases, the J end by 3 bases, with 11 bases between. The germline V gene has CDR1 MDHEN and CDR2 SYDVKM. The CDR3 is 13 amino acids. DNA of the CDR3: TGTGCCAGCAGCCTCGGGACGGACTATGGCTACACCTTC. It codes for CASSLGTDYGYTF.

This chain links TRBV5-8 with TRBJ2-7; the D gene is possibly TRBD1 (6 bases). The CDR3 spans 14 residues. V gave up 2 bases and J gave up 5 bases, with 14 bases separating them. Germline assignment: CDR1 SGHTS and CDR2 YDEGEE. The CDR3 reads CASSLRGKRNEQYF. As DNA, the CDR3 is TGTGCCAGCAGCTTAAGGGGGAAGAGGAACGAGCAGTACTTC.

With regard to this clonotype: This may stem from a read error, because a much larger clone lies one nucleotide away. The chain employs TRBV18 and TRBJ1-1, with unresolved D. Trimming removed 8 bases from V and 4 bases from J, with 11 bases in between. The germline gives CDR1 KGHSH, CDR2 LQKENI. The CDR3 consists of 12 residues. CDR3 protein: CASLSEATEAFF. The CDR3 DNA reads TGTGCCAGCCTGTCAGAGGCCACTGAAGCTTTCTTT.

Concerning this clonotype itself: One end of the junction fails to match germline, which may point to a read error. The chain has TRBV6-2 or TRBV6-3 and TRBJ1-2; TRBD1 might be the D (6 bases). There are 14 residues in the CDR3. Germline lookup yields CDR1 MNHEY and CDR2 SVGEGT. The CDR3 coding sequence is TGTGCCAGACAATCAACGGGGGGGCTTCAAGGCTACGCCTTC. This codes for CARQSTGGLQGYAF.

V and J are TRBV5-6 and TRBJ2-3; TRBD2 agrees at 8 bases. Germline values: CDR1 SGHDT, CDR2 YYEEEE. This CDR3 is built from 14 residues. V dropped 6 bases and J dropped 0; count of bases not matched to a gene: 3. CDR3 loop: CASTQRESTDTQYF. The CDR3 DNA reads TGTGCCAGCACCCAGCGGGAGAGCACAGATACGCAGTATTTT. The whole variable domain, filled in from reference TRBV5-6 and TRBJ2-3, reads DAGVTQSPTHLIKTRGQQVTLRCSPKSGHDTVSWYQQALGQGPQFIFQYYEEEERQRGNFPDRFSGHQFPNYSSELNVNALLLGDSALYLCASTQRESTDTQYFGPGTRLTVL.

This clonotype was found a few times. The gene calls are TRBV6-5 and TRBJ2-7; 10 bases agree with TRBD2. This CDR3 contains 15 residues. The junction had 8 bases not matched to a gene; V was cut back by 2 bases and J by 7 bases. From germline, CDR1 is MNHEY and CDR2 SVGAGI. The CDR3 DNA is TGTGCCAGCAGTTACGGGCTAGCGGGAGCGAGAGAGCAGTACTTC. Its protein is CASSYGLAGAREQYF.

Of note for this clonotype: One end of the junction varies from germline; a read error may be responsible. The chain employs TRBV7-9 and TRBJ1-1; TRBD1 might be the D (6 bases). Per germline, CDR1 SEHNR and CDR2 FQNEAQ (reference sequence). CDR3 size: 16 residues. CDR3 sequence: CASSRGTTQVGTEAFF. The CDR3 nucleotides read TGCGCCAGCAGCCGCGGGACAACACAAGTCGGCACTGAAGCTTTCTTT.

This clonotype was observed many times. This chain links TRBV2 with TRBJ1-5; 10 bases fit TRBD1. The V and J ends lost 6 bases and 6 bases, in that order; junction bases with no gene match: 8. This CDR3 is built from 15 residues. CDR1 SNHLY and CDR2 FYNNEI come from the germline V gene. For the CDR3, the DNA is TGTGCCAGCAGCGCCCGGGACAGGGGACGTCAGCCCCAGCATTTT. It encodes CASSARDRGRQPQHF.

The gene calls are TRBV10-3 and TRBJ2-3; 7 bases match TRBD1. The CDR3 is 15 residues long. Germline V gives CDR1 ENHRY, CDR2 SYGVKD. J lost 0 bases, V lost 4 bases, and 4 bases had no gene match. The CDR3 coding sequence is TGTGCCATCAGTGGGCAGGGGGATAGCACAGATACGCAGTATTTT. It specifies CAISGQGDSTDTQYF.

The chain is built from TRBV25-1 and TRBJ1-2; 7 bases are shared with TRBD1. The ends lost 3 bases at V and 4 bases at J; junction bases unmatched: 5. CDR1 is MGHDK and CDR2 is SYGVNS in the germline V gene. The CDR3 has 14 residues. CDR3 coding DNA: TGTGCCAGCAGTGACCGCCGGGACAGCTATGGCTACACCTTC. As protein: CASSDRRDSYGYTF.

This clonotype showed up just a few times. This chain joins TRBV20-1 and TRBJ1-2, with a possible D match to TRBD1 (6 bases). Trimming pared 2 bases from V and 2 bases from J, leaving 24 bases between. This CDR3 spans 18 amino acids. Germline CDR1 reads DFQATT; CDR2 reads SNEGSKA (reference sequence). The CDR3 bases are TGCAGTGCTAGAACTTCAAGACGACAGGCCGACTTAAACTATGGCTACACCTTC. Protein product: CSARTSRRQADLNYGYTF.

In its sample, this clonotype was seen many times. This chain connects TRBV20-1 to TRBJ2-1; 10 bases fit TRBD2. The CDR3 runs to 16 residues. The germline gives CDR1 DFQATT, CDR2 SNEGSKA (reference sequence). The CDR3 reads CSLLPSGSLAYNEQFF. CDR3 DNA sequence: TGCAGCCTCCTTCCTAGCGGGAGTCTCGCCTACAATGAGCAGTTCTTC.

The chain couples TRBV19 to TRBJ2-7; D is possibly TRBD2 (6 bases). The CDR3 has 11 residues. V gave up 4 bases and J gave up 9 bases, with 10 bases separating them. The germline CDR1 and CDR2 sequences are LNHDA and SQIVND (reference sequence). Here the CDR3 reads CASSTAGGQYF. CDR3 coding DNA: TGTGCCAGTAGTACCGCCGGGGGGCAGTACTTC.

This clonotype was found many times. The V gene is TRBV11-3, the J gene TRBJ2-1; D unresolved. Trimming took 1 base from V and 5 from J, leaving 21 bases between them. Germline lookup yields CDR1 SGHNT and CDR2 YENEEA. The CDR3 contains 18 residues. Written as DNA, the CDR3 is TGTGCCAGCAGCTTAGTTGTGGCATCTAACGACCACGACAATGAGCAGTTCTTC. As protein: CASSLVVASNDHDNEQFF.

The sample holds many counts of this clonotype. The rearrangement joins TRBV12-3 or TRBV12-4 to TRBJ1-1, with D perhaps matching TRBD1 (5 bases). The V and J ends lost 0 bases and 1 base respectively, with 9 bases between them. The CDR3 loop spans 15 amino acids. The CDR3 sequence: CASSLAQGTNTEAFF. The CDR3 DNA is TGTGCCAGCAGTTTAGCGCAAGGGACGAACACTGAAGCTTTCTTT.

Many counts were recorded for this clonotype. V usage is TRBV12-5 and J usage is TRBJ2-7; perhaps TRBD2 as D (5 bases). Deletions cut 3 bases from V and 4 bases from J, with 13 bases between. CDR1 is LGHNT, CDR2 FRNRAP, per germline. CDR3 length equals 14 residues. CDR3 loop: CASGLGGNSYEQYF. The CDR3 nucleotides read TGTGCTAGTGGTTTAGGAGGCAATTCGTACGAGCAGTACTTC.

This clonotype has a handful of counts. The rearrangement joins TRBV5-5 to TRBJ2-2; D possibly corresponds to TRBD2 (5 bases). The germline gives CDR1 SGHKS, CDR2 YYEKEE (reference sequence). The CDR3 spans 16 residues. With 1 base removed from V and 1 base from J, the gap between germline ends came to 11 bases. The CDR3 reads CASSLSVRVNTGELFF. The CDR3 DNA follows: TGTGCCAGCAGCTTGTCGGTGCGGGTGAACACCGGGGAGCTGTTTTTT.

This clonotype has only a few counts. The CDR3 sequence: CASRAGTGNSYNSPLHF. The CDR3 region has the DNA TGTGCCAGCAGAGCCGGGACAGGGAACTCCTATAATTCACCCCTCCACTTT. The V and J genes are TRBV27 and TRBJ1-6; TRBD1 matches at 9 bases. CDR3 length: 17 amino acids. Germline lookup yields CDR1 MNHEY and CDR2 SMNVEV (reference sequence). V lost 6 bases, J lost 0 bases, and 6 bases stayed unmatched.

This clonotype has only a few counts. CDR3 region: CASSLAGLSPLHF. In DNA form, the CDR3 reads TGTGCCAGCAGTTTAGCAGGACTTTCACCCCTCCACTTT. The gene calls are TRBV27 and TRBJ1-6, with no clear D. V dropped 2 bases and J dropped 9 bases, with 8 bases sitting between them. The CDR3 loop spans 13 amino acids. In germline, CDR1 is MNHEY, CDR2 SMNVEV (reference sequence).

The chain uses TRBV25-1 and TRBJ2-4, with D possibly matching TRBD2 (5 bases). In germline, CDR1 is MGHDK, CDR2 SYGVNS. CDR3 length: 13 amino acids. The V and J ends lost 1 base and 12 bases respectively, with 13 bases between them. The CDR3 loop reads CASSELGRPDQYF. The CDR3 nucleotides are TGTGCCAGCAGTGAATTGGGGAGACCGGATCAGTACTTC.

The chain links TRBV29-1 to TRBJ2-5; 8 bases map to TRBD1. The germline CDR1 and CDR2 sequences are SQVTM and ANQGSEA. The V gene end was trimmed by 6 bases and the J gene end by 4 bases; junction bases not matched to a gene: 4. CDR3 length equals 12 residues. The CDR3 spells CSVGTGGETQYF. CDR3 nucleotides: TGCAGCGTAGGGACAGGCGGAGAGACCCAGTACTTC.

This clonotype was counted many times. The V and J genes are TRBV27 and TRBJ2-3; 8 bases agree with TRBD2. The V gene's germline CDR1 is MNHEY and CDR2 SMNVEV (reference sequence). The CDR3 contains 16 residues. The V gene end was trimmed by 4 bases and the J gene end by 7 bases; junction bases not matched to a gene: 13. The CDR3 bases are TGTGCCAGCAGTTACGGATTCGGGACTAGGGGGTATACGCAGTATTTT. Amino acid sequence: CASSYGFGTRGYTQYF.

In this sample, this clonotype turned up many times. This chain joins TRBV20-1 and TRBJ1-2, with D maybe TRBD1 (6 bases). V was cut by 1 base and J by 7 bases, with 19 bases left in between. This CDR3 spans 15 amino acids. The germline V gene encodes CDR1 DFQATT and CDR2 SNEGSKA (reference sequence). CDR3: CSARVSVRGASGYTF. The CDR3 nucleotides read TGCAGTGCTAGAGTTTCCGTCCGGGGGGCCTCTGGCTACACCTTC.

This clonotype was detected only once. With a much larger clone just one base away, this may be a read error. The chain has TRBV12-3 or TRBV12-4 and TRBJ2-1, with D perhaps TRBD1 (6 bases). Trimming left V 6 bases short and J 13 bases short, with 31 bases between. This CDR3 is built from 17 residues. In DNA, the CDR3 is TGTGCCAGCAGCGCTACTACAGGGATTCTAACAAAAGAGACCCAGTTCTTC. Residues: CASSATTGILTKETQFF.